Listed below are T cell receptor beta chains from one sample, sequenced in a study of cytomegalovirus exposure and HLA in healthy donors. TCRdb's copy holds only in-frame clones and misses some; the assay was immunoSEQ multiplex PCR. The sample has more than 150,000 clones; roughly 80% are singletons. The sequenced sample consisted of PBMCs. Receptors originate from a man aged 40-49 years in good health and CMV-seropositive. Both conserved end residues are part of each CDR3. D genes are given only for firm matches. The size entry is marked missing in some rows and otherwise reads once, few, many or a size class.

TRBV13	TRBJ2-7	TRBD2	.	TGTGCCAGCAGCTTAGTGCGGCTAGCGGGGGCAGACTCCTACGAGCAGTACTTC	CASSLVRLAGADSYEQYF
TRBV12-2	TRBJ2-1	.	.	TGTGCAAGTCGCGCCGCGAGGACAATCTACAATGAGCAGTTCTTC	CASRAARTIYNEQFF
TRBV19	TRBJ1-3	.	.	TGTGCCAGTAGTATATCCCAGTCCTCTGGAAACACCATATATTTT	CASSISQSSGNTIYF
TRBV7-6	TRBJ2-5	.	.	TGTGCCAGCAGCTTAAATACCCAGGGCCCCGAGACCCAGTACTTC	CASSLNTQGPETQYF
TRBV6-1	TRBJ2-2	TRBD1	.	TGTGCCAGCAAGGGGACAGGAGGTATGACCGGGGAGCTGTTTTTT	CASKGTGGMTGELFF
TRBV6-4	TRBJ1-5	.	few	TGTGCCAGCAGTGACCGACACCTTAGCAATCAGCCCCAGCATTTT	CASSDRHLSNQPQHF
TRBV5-1	TRBJ1-4	TRBD1	.	TGCGCCAGCAGACGTACAGGGGCCCTTAATGAAAAACTGTTTTTT	CASRRTGALNEKLFF
TRBV28	TRBJ2-7	TRBD2	.	TGTGCCAGCAGAGTAGCGGGAGCCTCCTACGAGCAGTACTTC	CASRVAGASYEQYF
TRBV5-4	TRBJ2-7	TRBD1	.	TGTGCCAGCAGCTTGGCGACAGGGAACTCCTACGAGCAGTACTTC	CASSLATGNSYEQYF
TRBV30	TRBJ2-5	TRBD1	.	TGTGCCTGGAGTCCGGACAGGGGGCCCCAAGAGACCCAGTACTTC	CAWSPDRGPQETQYF
TRBV6-4	TRBJ1-1	TRBD1	.	TGTGCCAGCAGTGACTCACCGATGACAGGGAAAATGGGTGAAGCTTTCTTT	CASSDSPMTGKMGEAFF
TRBV7-3	TRBJ2-1	TRBD1	.	TGTGCCAGCAGCTTCTCCGGGACAGGGAGGTACAATGAGCAGTTCTTC	CASSFSGTGRYNEQFF
TRBV18	TRBJ2-3	TRBD2	.	TGTGCCAGCTCACCCCGCCCGCGGGGGTCCACAGATACGCAGTATTTT	CASSPRPRGSTDTQYF
TRBV19	TRBJ2-7	.	.	TGTGCCAGTAGTCTCGAGTACTCCTACGAGCAGTACTTC	CASSLEYSYEQYF
TRBV14	TRBJ2-7	TRBD1	.	TGTGCCAGCAGCCTCAGTCCCTCCTGGGACAGGGGAGACGAGCAGTACTTC	CASSLSPSWDRGDEQYF
TRBV19	TRBJ1-2	.	.	TGTGCCAGTAGTATCCGGCGGCAGTCTAACTATGGCTACACCTTC	CASSIRRQSNYGYTF
TRBV6-5	TRBJ2-3	TRBD2	.	TGTGCCAGCAGTTCCGGGACTACCTGGGGGGCAGATACGCAGTATTTT	CASSSGTTWGADTQYF
TRBV4-1	TRBJ2-2	TRBD1	.	TGCGCCAGCAGCCAAGGGACAGGGGAACGCGGGGAGCTGTTTTTT	CASSQGTGERGELFF
TRBV27	TRBJ2-1	.	.	TGTGCCAGTGGTCCGGGACTCAGCTCCTACAATGAGCAGTTCTTC	CASGPGLSSYNEQFF
TRBV7-9	TRBJ2-1	TRBD2	.	TGTGCCAGCAGCTTAGCAGGGGAGGGGTTCTTC	CASSLAGEGFF
TRBV28	TRBJ2-5	TRBD1	.	TGTGCCAGCAGTTCGCGACAGGGGGCGAAGACCCAGTACTTC	CASSSRQGAKTQYF
TRBV27	TRBJ2-7	.	.	TGTGCCAGCAGTGCCTTCTCCACAGGGAACGAGCAGTACTTC	CASSAFSTGNEQYF
TRBV19	TRBJ2-3	TRBD1	few	TGTGCCAGTAGTACCCCAGGACAGGGCAATTCAGATACGCAGTATTTT	CASSTPGQGNSDTQYF
TRBV20-1	TRBJ1-2	.	.	TGCAGTGCCCTCGCGGGGCATGGCTACACCTTC	CSALAGHGYTF
TRBV10-2	TRBJ1-4	TRBD1	few	TGCGCCAGCAGTGAGGGACAGGGTAGTGAAAAACTGTTTTTT	CASSEGQGSEKLFF
TRBV7-6	TRBJ2-3	TRBD2	.	TGTGCCAGCAGCTCTGCGGGGGGATCCACAGATACGCAGTATTTT	CASSSAGGSTDTQYF
TRBV9	TRBJ2-7	TRBD1	.	TGTGCCAGCAGCGTAGGAGACAGGGGGCTCCTTACCTACGAGCAGTACTTC	CASSVGDRGLLTYEQYF